These T cell receptor beta chains were read from a single sample in a study of a mutant IDH1 vaccine in newly diagnosed glioma. Their specific antigens are unknown. Measured with immunoSEQ multiplex PCR; TCRdb has only the in-frame clones, and not every one. The table includes tens of thousands of clones, 84% detected once. This specimen consisted of PBMCs, obtained from a glioma patient whose treatment included an IDH1 peptide vaccine. Every receptor here comes from a woman under 30 with glioma. Each CDR3 is given with its conserved first and last residue. Fields, in order: CDR3 protein, V gene.

cdr3_aa: CASGTIRDNEQFF
v_call: TRBV6-1

cdr3_aa: CASSLRQGGYEQYF
v_call: TRBV13

cdr3_aa: CASSLTSGSHNEQFF
v_call: TRBV2

cdr3_aa: CASSRGGATGELFF
v_call: TRBV7-3

cdr3_aa: CASKKGQQGGGQYF
v_call: TRBV7-2

cdr3_aa: CASGGRPGSGYTF
v_call: TRBV2

cdr3_aa: CAIAYSGGSGNEQFF
v_call: TRBV10-3

cdr3_aa: CASSRGSGANVLTF
v_call: TRBV5-6

cdr3_aa: CASSQGPAGDTIYF
v_call: TRBV4-1

cdr3_aa: CASSLESSLNEKLFF
v_call: TRBV27

cdr3_aa: CASSSPGPPYEQYF
v_call: TRBV28

cdr3_aa: CASSYGTGRGYGYTF
v_call: TRBV6-5

cdr3_aa: CASSYTGLDRYEQYF
v_call: TRBV7-8

cdr3_aa: CAIDASGRSSEQFF
v_call: TRBV10-3

cdr3_aa: CASSRGSAGGLFEQYF
v_call: TRBV7-2

cdr3_aa: CASSSRLGTEAFF
v_call: TRBV27

cdr3_aa: CASSGSGVVEQYF
v_call: TRBV27

cdr3_aa: CASSKGRKVNYGYTF
v_call: TRBV6-5

cdr3_aa: CASSIGGGYGYTF
v_call: TRBV19

cdr3_aa: CASSPRVRDWVTNNEQFF
v_call: TRBV18

cdr3_aa: CASSAAGFYQPQHF
v_call: TRBV7-9

cdr3_aa: CASSMGTAQGGYTIYF
v_call: TRBV19

cdr3_aa: CASGPGGNSPLHF
v_call: TRBV7-8

cdr3_aa: CASSFGDPPFGTDTQYF
v_call: TRBV7-9

cdr3_aa: CATAPDSADTQYF
v_call: TRBV5-6

cdr3_aa: CASSEGRDLGVYTF
v_call: TRBV6-4